The clone carrying this T cell receptor beta chain has a handful of counts. The antigen is unknown. The source of the sample is a study of T cell repertoires in cytomegalovirus infection. About the study: Based on public TCR beta signatures, there were indications of CMV infection and of a matching HLA type.

From the reads, TCRdb called clonotypes with MiXCR, one entry per CDR3 protein. The data show about 490,000 distinct CDR3 sequences, approximately 10% seen once. Broader study findings: The study identified carriers of CMV plus the relevant HLA from cumulative public TCR beta family frequency.

The sequence was obtained from a human donor in good health (CMV status not recorded). Some clones in this sample may be carry-over from other donors' samples. The sequencing input was PBMCs.

The DNA of the CDR3 is TGCGCCAGCAGCTTGGGTTCAGGGCCTAGGATGAACACTGAAGCTTTCTTT. Its translation is CASSLGSGPRMNTEAFF. The chain links TRBV5-1 to TRBJ1-1, with D possibly TRBD1 on 5 matching bases. The CDR3 loop spans 17 amino acids. Germline-derived CDR1 and CDR2 are SGHRS and YFSETQ. V lost 0 bases and J 0 bases, leaving 15 bases between the germline ends. Supplemented by reference TRBV5-1 and TRBJ1-1, the full variable domain reads KAGVTQTPRYLIKTRGQQVTLSCSPISGHRSVSWYQQTPGQGLQFLFEYFSETQRNKGNFPGRFSGRQFSNSRSEMNVSTLELGDSALYLCASSLGSGPRMNTEAFFGQGTRLTVV.